The 10 T cell receptor beta chains below come from one sample, sequenced in a study of shared clonotypes between healthy human individuals. Only CD45RO-negative cells positively selected for CCR7 counted as naive CD8 cells, so terminally differentiated effector memory CD45RA+ cells were excluded. The table came from immunoSEQ multiplex PCR; TCRdb's copy has only in-frame clones and leaves some out. There are 450,000 to 700,000 clones in the sample; just under 97% occur only once, and roughly 0.1% lies in the top ten. Sequencing input: naive CD8+ T cells sorted from blood. All receptors derive from a woman in her 30s in good health.

The chain links TRBV2 to TRBJ2-1, with D perhaps matching TRBD2 (6 bases). Trimming pared 10 bases from V and 9 bases from J, leaving 25 bases between. The CDR3 contains 15 residues. Germline-derived CDR1 and CDR2 are SNHLY and FYNNEI. The CDR3 reads CANTLEGGNRFEQFF. In nucleotides, the CDR3 is TGTGCCAACACCCTAGAGGGCGGGAATCGGTTTGAGCAGTTCTTC.

The genes are TRBV27 and TRBJ1-4, with D unresolved. The germline V gene encodes CDR1 MNHEY and CDR2 SMNVEV (reference sequence). V gave up 7 bases and J gave up 7 bases, with 13 bases separating them. The CDR3 has 13 residues. The chain's CDR3 is CASTAERGEKLFF. The CDR3 DNA is TGTGCCAGCACCGCCGAACGAGGTGAAAAACTGTTTTTT. The variable domain in full, with the rest retrieved from reference TRBV27 and TRBJ1-4, is EAQVTQNPRYLITVTGKKLTVTCSQNMNHEYMSWYRQDPGLGLRQIYYSMNVEVTDKGDVPEGYKVSRKEKRNFPLILESPSPNQTSLYFCASTAERGEKLFFGSGTQLSVL.

This chain links TRBV5-6 with TRBJ1-2; D is perhaps TRBD1 (6 bases). CDR3 length: 16 amino acids. Trimming pared 5 bases from V and 0 bases from J, leaving 17 bases between. Germline assignment: CDR1 SGHDT and CDR2 YYEEEE. The CDR3 here is CASSYGTGAPNYGYTF. The CDR3 DNA reads TGTGCCAGCAGTTACGGGACGGGGGCCCCTAACTATGGCTACACCTTC.

This chain uses TRBV28 with TRBJ2-1; D is perhaps TRBD2 (5 bases). Trimming cost V 5 bases and J 3 bases, with 23 bases left between them. The germline CDR1 and CDR2 sequences are MDHEN and SYDVKM. The CDR3 contains 18 residues. CDR3 DNA: TGTGCCAGCAGTCTACCCTACGCCGACCAGACTAACTACAATGAGCAGTTCTTC. It codes for CASSLPYADQTNYNEQFF.

This clone was seen just once. V is TRBV28 and J is TRBJ2-7; TRBD2 might be the D (5 bases). This CDR3 has 14 amino acids. Trimming took 5 bases from V and 3 from J, leaving 14 bases between them. Germline V gives CDR1 MDHEN, CDR2 SYDVKM. This CDR3 reads CASSPLTGYYEQYF. In nucleotides, the CDR3 is TGTGCCAGCAGTCCCCTGACGGGATACTACGAGCAGTACTTC.

The sample holds one count of this clone. V usage is TRBV7-9 and J usage is TRBJ2-7, with 10 bases that match TRBD2. Germline V CDR1 and CDR2: SEHNR, FQNEAQ (reference sequence). Trimming cost V 4 bases and J 6 bases; bases outside gene matches: 3. CDR3 length: 13 residues. The CDR3 sequence is CASSSSGGAEQYF. CDR3 coding DNA: TGTGCCAGCAGCTCTAGCGGGGGAGCCGAGCAGTACTTC.

CDR3 sequence: CASRSTGLGSNEQFF. CDR3 nucleotides: TGTGCCAGCAGGAGCACGGGACTAGGGTCCAATGAGCAGTTCTTC. The V and J genes are TRBV6-5 and TRBJ2-1; 8 nucleotides agree with TRBD2. The germline V gene has CDR1 MNHEY and CDR2 SVGAGI. V was pared by 6 bases and J by 6 bases, with 10 bases of the junction left unmatched. There are 15 residues in the CDR3.

The sample holds one count of this clone. The chain carries TRBV27 and TRBJ2-1; 8 bases are shared with TRBD2. Germline V gene lookup returns CDR1 MNHEY and CDR2 SMNVEV (reference sequence). The CDR3 is made up of 15 amino acids. With V trimmed by 3 bases and J by 6 bases, 7 bases remained unmatched. Here the CDR3 DNA reads TGTGCCAGCAGTTTGAGTAGCGGGATCGGCAATGAGCAGTTCTTC. This sequence encodes CASSLSSGIGNEQFF.

The V gene is TRBV28, the J gene TRBJ1-4; 11 positions match TRBD1. The V gene end was trimmed by 4 bases and the J gene end by 10 bases; junction bases not matched to a gene: 2. The CDR3 runs to 13 residues. The germline V gene has CDR1 MDHEN and CDR2 SYDVKM. CDR3 region: CASSWDRGAKLFF. The CDR3, as DNA: TGTGCCAGCAGTTGGGACAGGGGGGCAAAACTGTTTTTT.

This chain uses TRBV27 with TRBJ2-3; D is unclear. Germline loops: CDR1 MNHEY, CDR2 SMNVEV (reference sequence). V lost 3 bases and J lost 1, with 11 bases in between. The length of the CDR3 is 15 residues. The CDR3 sequence is CASSFVVTGTDTQYF. In nucleotides, the CDR3 is TGTGCCAGCAGTTTTGTCGTCACGGGCACAGATACGCAGTATTTT.